What follows are 20 T cell receptor beta chains derived from one specimen sequenced in a study of T cell repertoires in cytomegalovirus infection. TCRdb reanalysed the reads using MiXCR and keeps one entry per CDR3 protein. The table shows fewer than 400,000 distinct CDR3 sequences, with over 15% occurring only once. Sequencing was done on a sample of PBMCs. These receptors originate from a human donor in good health (CMV status not recorded). Some clones in this sample may be carry-over from other donors' samples.

The chain couples TRBV4-2 to TRBJ2-1; D might be TRBD2 (6 bases). This CDR3 is 15 amino acids long. The germline V gene has CDR1 LGHNA and CDR2 YNFKEQ. Trimming left V 1 base short and J 5 bases short, with 12 bases between. CDR3 sequence (DNA): TGTGCCAGCAGCCAAGCGGGCGGGGACGACAATGAGCAGTTCTTC. Residues: CASSQAGGDDNEQFF.

This clonotype was seen many times. The chain joins TRBV12-3 or TRBV12-4 to TRBJ2-5; 10 nucleotides match TRBD2. This CDR3 region has 15 residues. V shed 6 bases and J 3 bases; nucleotides not matched to a gene: 7. CDR3: CASRLAGAYEETQYF. The CDR3 coding sequence is TGTGCCAGCAGGCTAGCGGGGGCCTACGAAGAGACCCAGTACTTC.

This clonotype was seen ten or more times. The chain couples TRBV7-2 to TRBJ1-5, with TRBD1 as a possible D gene (5 bases). The ends were cut back, 3 bases at V and 7 bases at J, with 13 bases in the middle. The CDR3 consists of 14 residues. The germline V gene encodes CDR1 SGHTA and CDR2 FQGNSA. CDR3 amino acids: CASSFVGTNQPQHF. The CDR3 DNA is TGTGCCAGCAGCTTCGTAGGGACTAACCAGCCCCAGCATTTT.

This clonotype was picked up a small number of times. V gene TRBV28 combines with J gene TRBJ1-4; tentatively, D is TRBD1 (6 bases). The CDR3 runs to 17 residues. Trimming shortened V by 7 bases and J by 0 bases, and 18 bases separated the two germline ends. CDR1 and CDR2 (germline): MDHEN, SYDVKM. The CDR3 sequence is CASTSPLQGPTNEKLFF. As DNA, the CDR3 is TGTGCCAGCACCTCCCCGTTACAGGGCCCAACTAATGAAAAACTGTTTTTT.

The rearrangement uses TRBV5-5 and TRBJ2-1, with TRBD2 matching 11 bases. CDR1 is SGHKS, CDR2 YYEKEE, per germline (reference sequence). CDR3 size: 17 residues. V dropped 2 bases and J dropped 4; count of bases not matched to a gene: 8. CDR3 loop: CASSFRLAGNFYNEQFF. The CDR3 coding sequence is TGTGCCAGCAGCTTCAGACTAGCGGGGAACTTTTACAATGAGCAGTTCTTC.

The table lists this clonotype with a few counts. The genes are TRBV12-3 or TRBV12-4 and TRBJ1-5, with D possibly being TRBD1 (6 bases). This CDR3 is 14 amino acids long. Trimming pared 6 bases from V and 5 bases from J, leaving 14 bases between. CDR3 coding DNA: TGTGCCAGCAGCCTCCGGGACACCTATCAGCCCCAGCATTTT. Its translation is CASSLRDTYQPQHF.

This clonotype was counted a few times. The V and J genes are TRBV7-9 and TRBJ2-7, with a tentative D call TRBD2 (5 bases). The CDR3 is made up of 15 amino acids. Trimming took 4 bases from V and 0 from J, leaving 13 bases between them. Germline CDR1 SEHNR, CDR2 FQNEAQ (reference sequence). The chain's CDR3 is CASSSSLVPSYEQYF. DNA of the CDR3: TGTGCCAGCAGCTCGTCACTAGTCCCCTCCTACGAGCAGTACTTC.

A few counts support this clonotype. CDR3 DNA sequence: TGTGCCAGCAGACTAGCGGAGAAAGAGACCCAGTACTTC. Protein: CASRLAEKETQYF. The V gene is TRBV28, the J gene TRBJ2-5; 8 positions agree with TRBD2. The length of the CDR3 is 13 residues. With 6 bases clipped from V and 3 bases from J, the junction kept 3 bases outside the gene matches. Per the germline V gene, CDR1 is MDHEN and CDR2 is SYDVKM.

The chain has TRBV6-5 and TRBJ2-7; TRBD1 matches at 7 bases. CDR3 length equals 14 residues. With 6 bases clipped from V and 2 bases from J, the junction kept 7 bases outside the gene matches. Germline V lookup: CDR1 MNHEY, CDR2 SVGAGI. The CDR3, as DNA: TGTGCCAGCAGCCACCGACAGGGCCCCTACGAGCAGTACTTC. Translating it yields CASSHRQGPYEQYF.

This clonotype was counted only a few times. V gene TRBV7-2 combines with J gene TRBJ1-1, with D possibly being TRBD1 (6 bases). V lost 2 bases to trimming and J lost 0 bases, with 10 bases between them. Germline CDR1 is SGHTA and CDR2 is FQGNSA. CDR3 length: 15 residues. The CDR3 bases are TGTGCCAGCAGCTTAAGCAGGGGCATGAACACTGAAGCTTTCTTT. This gives the protein CASSLSRGMNTEAFF.

This clonotype was detected ten times or more. The rearrangement links TRBV12-3 or TRBV12-4 to TRBJ2-5; D possibly corresponds to TRBD1 (5 bases). V lost 6 bases to trimming and J lost 4 bases, with 12 bases between them. This CDR3 comprises 13 residues. In DNA form, the CDR3 reads TGTGCCAGCAGCTACACCACAGGAGAGACCCAGTACTTC. Protein: CASSYTTGETQYF.

The chain carries TRBV10-3 and TRBJ2-1; no clear D. V gave up 3 bases and J gave up 8 bases, with 11 bases separating them. Germline CDR1 is ENHRY and CDR2 is SYGVKD. CDR3 size: 13 residues. CDR3 protein: CAISDGGLDEQFF. The CDR3 DNA reads as TGTGCCATCAGTGATGGTGGGTTAGATGAGCAGTTCTTC.

This clonotype was seen only once. The chain links TRBV10-3 to TRBJ2-7; 13 nucleotides agree with TRBD2. J was trimmed by 6 bases and V by 6 bases; bases with no gene match: 8. The CDR3 totals 15 residues. The germline CDR1 and CDR2 sequences are ENHRY and SYGVKD. CDR3 loop: CAIREGTSGALEQYF. CDR3 sequence (DNA): TGTGCCATCAGAGAGGGGACTAGCGGGGCCCTCGAGCAGTACTTC.

The chain links TRBV14 to TRBJ1-5; D ambiguous. The CDR3 totals 16 residues. Germline V CDR1 and CDR2: SGHDN, FVKESK. The V end was cut by 1 base, the J end by 3 bases, with 13 bases between. The CDR3 DNA reads as TGTGCCAGCAGCCAAGTGCGGGCGGACCCCAATCAGCCCCAGCATTTT. Its translation is CASSQVRADPNQPQHF. Using reference TRBV14 and TRBJ1-5 for the parts outside the CDR3, the full variable domain is EAGVTQFPSHSVIEKGQTVTLRCDPISGHDNLYWYRRVMGKEIKFLLHFVKESKQDESGMPNNRFLAERTGGTYSTLKVQPAELEDSGVYFCASSQVRADPNQPQHFGDGTRLSIL.

This chain uses TRBV12-3 or TRBV12-4 with TRBJ2-3, with D possibly TRBD2 on 6 matching bases. The length of the CDR3 is 16 residues. V was clipped by 5 bases and J by 0 bases, with 15 bases between them. CDR3 region: CASSTPWEASTDTQYF. The CDR3 nucleotides read TGTGCCAGCAGTACTCCATGGGAGGCTAGCACAGATACGCAGTATTTT.

The V and J genes are TRBV2 and TRBJ1-4, with TRBD1 matching over 9 bases. Germline CDR1 and CDR2: SNHLY and FYNNEI. With V trimmed by 6 bases and J by 8 bases, 4 bases remained unmatched. The CDR3 loop spans 13 amino acids. The chain's CDR3 is CASSITGGEKLFF. CDR3 bases: TGTGCCAGCAGCATTACAGGGGGCGAAAAACTGTTTTTT. Full variable domain (outside the CDR3, taken from reference TRBV2 and TRBJ1-4): EPEVTQTPSHQVTQMGQEVILRCVPISNHLYFYWYRQILGQKVEFLVSFYNNEISEKSEIFDDQFSVERPDGSNFTLKIRSTKLEDSAMYFCASSITGGEKLFFGSGTQLSVL.

The chain couples TRBV7-6 to TRBJ2-2; TRBD1 aligns across 8 bases. CDR3 size: 18 residues. After removal of 1 base from V and 3 bases from J, the junction contained 10 bases not matched to a gene. The germline V gene encodes CDR1 SGHVS and CDR2 FNYEAQ. The CDR3 here is CASSLGAQGARDTGELFF. The CDR3 DNA reads TGTGCCAGCAGCTTAGGGGCGCAGGGGGCGCGGGACACCGGGGAGCTGTTTTTT.

At least ten counts were recorded for this clonotype. The rearrangement joins TRBV7-6 to TRBJ2-1; 7 bases are shared with TRBD2. The CDR3 has 16 residues. J lost 2 bases, V lost 1 base, and 5 bases had no gene match. CDR1 and CDR2 from the germline V gene are SGHVS and FNYEAQ. CDR3 protein: CASSLGVGGTYNEQFF. CDR3 coding DNA: TGTGCCAGCAGCTTAGGAGTGGGAGGGACCTACAATGAGCAGTTCTTC.

This clonotype was seen a few times. The chain has TRBV10-3 and TRBJ2-5, with 7 bases identical to TRBD2. V shed 8 bases and J 4 bases; nucleotides not matched to a gene: 4. Germline V gives CDR1 ENHRY, CDR2 SYGVKD. This CDR3 has 12 amino acids. DNA of the CDR3: TGTGCCATCCGCGGGAGTTCAGAGACCCAGTACTTC. Amino acids: CAIRGSSETQYF.

Many counts were recorded for this clonotype. This chain connects TRBV7-6 to TRBJ2-3, with 7 bases identical to TRBD2. Germline values: CDR1 SGHVS, CDR2 FNYEAQ. The CDR3 spans 18 residues. V gave up 2 bases and J gave up 6 bases; unmatched junction bases: 17. The CDR3 coding sequence is TGTGCCAGCAGCTTAAACCCCGGGACTAAACCGCCTGAGGATACGCAGTATTTT. Amino acids: CASSLNPGTKPPEDTQYF.